This is a list of T cell receptor beta chains from one sample in a study of response to subunit inactivated influenza vaccine. TCRdb reanalysed the RT-PCR reads using MiXCR and keeps one entry per CDR3 protein. The sample comprises under 550,000 distinct CDR3 sequences, about 7.6% of which are singletons, and over 10% rests with the top ten. Here the sequenced sample was PBMCs from blood, taken around 2 years after vaccination. The receptors were gathered from a man between 50 and 75 years old who received an inactivated influenza vaccine. The CDR3 runs from the conserved cysteine through the conserved F or W. A D gene is named only where the DNA matches it firmly. Clone size is shown for a subset of rows, as once, few, many or a class of expanded clone.

>TRBJ2-2|many|15|TRBV5-6|TRBD1
TGTGCCAGTGCTAATCGGGACAGGGGGCCCGGGGAGCTGTTTTTT
CASANRDRGPGELFF
>TRBJ2-7|.|16|TRBV27|.
TGTGCCAGCAGTCCCCTGAGGGGTGAACAATTCTACGAGCAGTACTTC
CASSPLRGEQFYEQYF
>TRBJ2-3|.|15|TRBV7-2|TRBD2
TGTGCCAGCAGCATTGGGACTAGCGGGGGAAATACGCAGTATTTT
CASSIGTSGGNTQYF
>TRBJ1-4|.|15|TRBV5-1|.
TGCGCCAGCAGCGGGGGGACTCGGAATGATGAAAAACTGTTTTTT
CASSGGTRNDEKLFF
>TRBJ2-1|many|12|TRBV12-3/TRBV12-4|.
TGTGCCAGCAGTTACCTGTACAATGAGCAGTTCTTC
CASSYLYNEQFF
>TRBJ1-2|.|15|TRBV12-3/TRBV12-4|.
TGTGCCAGCATCAAAAATCCGGGACGGAACTATGGCTACACCTTC
CASIKNPGRNYGYTF
>TRBJ1-6|.|14|TRBV6-5|.
TGTGCCAGCAGTTACTCGCGACCAGTTTCACCCCTCCACTTT
CASSYSRPVSPLHF
>TRBJ2-7|.|15|TRBV5-1|TRBD2
TGCGCCAGCAGCTTGCGGCTAGCGGGAGGGGGTGAGCAGTACTTC
CASSLRLAGGGEQYF
>TRBJ2-2|.|15|TRBV6-7|TRBD2
TGTGCCAGCAGTAACGGCGGGGGGGATACCGGGGAGCTGTTTTTT
CASSNGGGDTGELFF
>TRBJ2-1|few|15|TRBV28|.
TGTGCCAGCAGTTTGCGGGGCCGGGGCTACAATGAGCAGTTCTTC
CASSLRGRGYNEQFF
>TRBJ2-6|many|18|TRBV18|.
TGTGCCAGCTCACCAAGTAACAGGCTCCACTCTGGGGCCAACGTCCTGACTTTC
CASSPSNRLHSGANVLTF
>TRBJ2-1|few|14|TRBV20-1|TRBD2
TGCAGTGCTAGAGAGGCTAGCGGGAGGGATGAGCAGTTCTTC
CSAREASGRDEQFF
>TRBJ2-3|many|16|TRBV12-3/TRBV12-4|.
TGTGCCAGCATTCCTCGTCCGGGGTCGATCACAGATACGCAGTATTTT
CASIPRPGSITDTQYF
>TRBJ2-7|few|14|TRBV7-2|TRBD1
TGTGCCAGCAGCACGCGGACAGGGGATTACGAGCAGTACTTC
CASSTRTGDYEQYF
>TRBJ2-1|many|15|TRBV11-1|.
TGTGCCAGCAGCTTCGAACAGGGACCCTACAATGAGCAGTTCTTC
CASSFEQGPYNEQFF
>TRBJ1-6|few|16|TRBV3-1|.
TGTGCCAGCAGCCAGACCTACGGGCAGGGGAGTTCACCCCTCCACTTT
CASSQTYGQGSSPLHF
>TRBJ2-1|many|15|TRBV14|.
TGTGCCAGCAGCCAAGTCAGGGGGGGCTCAAATGAGCAGTTCTTC
CASSQVRGGSNEQFF
>TRBJ2-7|few|13|TRBV27|.
TGTGCCAGCAGTTCCACAAGTCTATACGAGCAGTACTTC
CASSSTSLYEQYF
>TRBJ2-1|few|14|TRBV28|TRBD1
TGTGCCAGCAGGGCGGGACAGGGCGGCAATGAGCAGTTCTTC
CASRAGQGGNEQFF
>TRBJ1-1|many|12|TRBV9|.
TGTGCCAGCAGCGTAGAGGACACTGAAGCTTTCTTT
CASSVEDTEAFF
>TRBJ1-5|.|14|TRBV2|TRBD1
TGTGTCACCAGAGACAGGGGGCGAAATCAGCCCCAGCATTTT
CVTRDRGRNQPQHF
>TRBJ2-2|.|16|TRBV5-1|.
TGCGCCAGCAGCTTGGATGGTGGTCGGGGGACCGGGGAGCTGTTTTTT
CASSLDGGRGTGELFF
>TRBJ2-1|few|14|TRBV6-2/TRBV6-3|TRBD1
TGTGCCAGCAGTTACGTTTTAGGGGGCGTGGAGCAGTTCTTC
CASSYVLGGVEQFF
>TRBJ1-1|few|12|TRBV5-6|.
TGTGCCAGCAGCTTGCGGGAGGGGGATGCTTTCTTT
CASSLREGDAFF
>TRBJ2-1|few|16|TRBV28|.
TGTGCCAGCAGTTTCATCGGAGGGGTCTCCTACAATGAGCAGTTCTTC
CASSFIGGVSYNEQFF
>TRBJ1-1|few|13|TRBV7-8|.
TGTGCCAGCAGCCGGAATTGGGACTCTGAAGCTTTCTTT
CASSRNWDSEAFF
>TRBJ2-5|many|15|TRBV12-3/TRBV12-4|.
TGTGCCAGCAGGCCCGCACAGGGCCCCCAAGAGACCCAGTACTTC
CASRPAQGPQETQYF
>TRBJ2-1|few|15|TRBV12-3/TRBV12-4|.
TGTGCCAGCAGAGGGAGCCAGGGTCTACACAATGAGCAGTTCTTC
CASRGSQGLHNEQFF
>TRBJ2-3|.|16|TRBV4-1|.
TGCGCCAGCAGCCAAGAAACTACCTGGGGCACAGATACGCAGTATTTT
CASSQETTWGTDTQYF
>TRBJ1-6|.|17|TRBV4-1|TRBD1
TGCGCCAGCAGCCGACTGGACAGGCGCTACTATAATTCACCCCTCCACTTT
CASSRLDRRYYNSPLHF
>TRBJ2-2|.|14|TRBV29-1|.
TGCAGCGGGACGGGCAGGGGGGGCACCGGGGAGCTGTTTTTT
CSGTGRGGTGELFF
>TRBJ2-5|many|15|TRBV7-2|.
TGTGCCAGCAGCTTATTCGGGATGAAACAAGAGACCCAGTACTTC
CASSLFGMKQETQYF
>TRBJ2-1|.|17|TRBV20-1|.
TGCAGTGCTCTAGGAGGACTTTCTAAACTAACGTACAATGAGCAGTTCTTC
CSALGGLSKLTYNEQFF
>TRBJ1-1|few|14|TRBV10-3|.
TGTGCCATCAGGGAACAGGGAAAGAACACTGAAGCTTTCTTT
CAIREQGKNTEAFF
>TRBJ2-7|.|17|TRBV20-1|TRBD1
TGCAGTGCCACTACCGGGACAGGGTCGTCGGTAAGCTACGAGCAGTACTTC
CSATTGTGSSVSYEQYF
>TRBJ1-2|many|13|TRBV12-3/TRBV12-4|.
TGTGCCAGCAGTTCTCAATGGCGCTATGGCTACACCTTC
CASSSQWRYGYTF
>TRBJ1-5|few|15|TRBV10-3|TRBD1
TGTGCCATCAGCTTGGGACAGGGTAGCAATCAGCCCCAGCATTTT
CAISLGQGSNQPQHF
>TRBJ2-3|.|15|TRBV5-8|.
TGTGCCAGCAGCTTGGCGCAGGGATGGGGGGATACGCAGTATTTT
CASSLAQGWGDTQYF
>TRBJ1-2|.|15|TRBV7-2|TRBD1
TGTGCCAGCAGCTTAGGGGGACAGGCTTCTGATGGCTACACCTTC
CASSLGGQASDGYTF
>TRBJ2-7|.|14|TRBV18|TRBD2
TGTGCCAGCTCAACGACTAGCGGATTCTACGAGCAGTACTTC
CASSTTSGFYEQYF
>TRBJ1-6|.|15|TRBV6-1|TRBD1
TGTGCCAGCAGTCGGGTAGGGGGCGTAAATTCACCCCTCTACTTT
CASSRVGGVNSPLYF
>TRBJ2-5|.|13|TRBV7-8|.
TGTGCCAGCAGCTGGAGACAGAGAGAGACCCAGTACTTC
CASSWRQRETQYF
>TRBJ1-5|.|16|TRBV6-1|.
TGTGCCAGCAAGGGGACATCCCCCTGGGGCAATCAGCCCCAGCATTTT
CASKGTSPWGNQPQHF
>TRBJ2-7|many|12|TRBV10-2|.
TGCGCCAGCAGCGGGGGGCCCTACGAGCAGTACTTC
CASSGGPYEQYF
>TRBJ1-4|few|14|TRBV7-2|TRBD1
TGTGCCAGCAGCATCGGGACAGGTCAGGAAAAACTGTTTTTT
CASSIGTGQEKLFF
>TRBJ2-3|many|17|TRBV6-2/TRBV6-3|TRBD2
TGTGCCAGCAGCCCCCCCAGGTTTAGCGGGCGCACAGATACGCAGTATTTT
CASSPPRFSGRTDTQYF
>TRBJ2-7|.|15|TRBV11-2|TRBD1
TGTGCCAGCAGATGGCTTATCCGGGACAGCTACGAGCAGTACTTC
CASRWLIRDSYEQYF
>TRBJ2-2|.|14|TRBV10-3|TRBD1
TGTGCCATCAGGGACAGGGGGACCACCGGGGAGCTGTTTTTT
CAIRDRGTTGELFF
>TRBJ2-1|few|15|TRBV4-3|TRBD2
TGCGCCAGCAGCCAAGGGCGGGGGGATGGTAATGAGCAGTTCTTC
CASSQGRGDGNEQFF
>TRBJ2-1|.|19|TRBV4-3|.
TGCGCCAGCAGCCAAGATACCCCAACCGGGACACTTTCCTACAATGAGCAGTTCTTC
CASSQDTPTGTLSYNEQFF
>TRBJ2-3|.|13|TRBV6-4|.
TGTGCCAGCAGCATGGAGCTCACAGATACGCAGTATTTT
CASSMELTDTQYF
>TRBJ2-3|few|15|TRBV20-1|TRBD2
TGCAGTGCTCGGACTAGCGCTCGGGGCACAGATACGCAGTATTTT
CSARTSARGTDTQYF